Shown below are 12 T cell receptor beta chains from a single sample sequenced in a study of cytomegalovirus exposure and HLA in healthy donors. Both 60 Vbeta primers and 13 Jbeta primers went into the PCR. Using immunoSEQ multiplex PCR, the repertoire was profiled, and TCRdb retains in-frame clones only, with some absent. This table has about 150,000 clones, 63% appearing once. Sequenced: PBMCs. These receptor sequences come from a woman aged 55-75 years in good health and CMV-seropositive.

This clone has more than one count but fewer than ten. The gene calls are TRBV6-5 and TRBJ1-1; 10 bases map to TRBD1. Germline lookup yields CDR1 MNHEY and CDR2 SVGAGI. The CDR3 contains 13 residues. V shed 5 bases and J 6 bases; nucleotides not matched to a gene: 3. The CDR3 loop is CASSLGTGAEAFF. In DNA, the CDR3 is TGTGCCAGCAGTCTAGGGACAGGGGCTGAAGCTTTCTTT.

The J gene is TRBJ2-5, the V gene TRBV4-1, with TRBD2 matching over 14 bases. The CDR3 totals 17 residues. Germline V gives CDR1 MGHRA, CDR2 YSYEKL. Losses at the gene ends were 3 bases for V and 3 bases for J; bases not matched to a gene: 6. The CDR3 DNA follows: TGCGCCAGCAGCCAGGGACTAGCGGGAGTGGGAAAAGAGACCCAGTACTTC. Encoded protein: CASSQGLAGVGKETQYF.

V is TRBV5-1 and J is TRBJ2-5; 9 bases line up with TRBD2. The end of the DNA is better explained by TRBJ2-7, so the J call may be wrong. The CDR3 is 14 amino acids. The V gene's germline CDR1 is SGHRS and CDR2 YFSETQ. The CDR3 region is CASSFLAGAPEQYF. The CDR3 nucleotides read TGCGCCAGCAGCTTCTTAGCGGGAGCGCCCGAGCAGTACTTC.

The chain joins TRBV5-1 to TRBJ1-2, with unresolved D. Per germline, CDR1 SGHRS and CDR2 YFSETQ. The CDR3 length is 13 residues. The V gene lost 1 base and the J gene lost 2 bases, with 6 bases spanning the gap. The CDR3 DNA sequence: TGCGCCAGCAGCTTGATCGGGAACTATGGCTACACCTTC. Residues: CASSLIGNYGYTF.

The gene calls are TRBV28 and TRBJ1-2, with TRBD1 matching 7 bases. Germline CDR1 reads MDHEN; CDR2 reads SYDVKM. This CDR3 spans 12 amino acids. Trimming at V came to 9 bases and at J to 7 bases, leaving 8 bases not matched to a gene. CDR3 coding DNA: TGTGCCAGTATCGCCGGGACAGCTGGCTACACCTTC. This encodes CASIAGTAGYTF.

The chain combines TRBV6-5 with TRBJ2-7; no definite D call. V shed 6 bases and J shed 0 bases, with 9 bases lying between them. Germline CDR1 MNHEY, CDR2 SVGAGI. CDR3 length: 13 amino acids. CDR3 DNA sequence: TGTGCCAGCAGCCCCCCCGGCTCCTACGAGCAGTACTTC. This sequence encodes CASSPPGSYEQYF.

The chain carries TRBV6-5 and TRBJ1-1, with D tentatively TRBD1 (6 bases). V dropped 6 bases and J dropped 4 bases, with 18 bases sitting between them. CDR3 size: 15 residues. Germline CDR1 reads MNHEY; CDR2 reads SVGAGI. Here the CDR3 reads CASREITGLGTEAFF. DNA of the CDR3: TGTGCCAGCAGAGAAATTACAGGGTTGGGCACTGAAGCTTTCTTT.

This clone showed up just a few times. The genes are TRBV20-1 and TRBJ2-1; D call uncertain. This CDR3 has 11 residues. From germline, CDR1 is DFQATT and CDR2 SNEGSKA (reference sequence). V shed 6 bases and J shed 4 bases, with 7 bases lying between them. CDR3 DNA: TGCAGTGCCTTGTTTTACAATGAGCAGTTCTTC. Translating it yields CSALFYNEQFF.

This clone was picked up a small number of times. This chain connects TRBV4-3 to TRBJ2-7, with 7 bases aligning to TRBD1. Germline loops: CDR1 LGHNA, CDR2 YSLEER. The CDR3 length is 18 residues. The J segment lost 2 bases and the V segment lost 1 base, leaving 14 bases of the junction unmatched. CDR3 region: CASSQVSRTGDSTYEQYF. CDR3 DNA sequence: TGCGCCAGCAGCCAAGTATCCCGGACAGGAGATTCTACCTACGAGCAGTACTTC.

V gene TRBV2 combines with J gene TRBJ2-7; 7 bases match TRBD1. CDR1 is SNHLY, CDR2 FYNNEI, per germline. The V and J ends lost 6 bases and 0 bases, in that order; junction bases with no gene match: 5. The CDR3 totals 14 residues. The CDR3 here is CASRTGTHSYEQYF. The CDR3 coding sequence is TGTGCCAGCAGGACAGGGACCCACTCCTACGAGCAGTACTTC.

The rearrangement links TRBV28 to TRBJ2-7; TRBD2 matches 9 bases. CDR3 length: 15 residues. From germline, CDR1 is MDHEN and CDR2 SYDVKM. With V trimmed by 5 bases and J by 3 bases, 8 bases remained unmatched. The CDR3 DNA is TGTGCCAGCAGTCCCCCTAGCGGGATCCGCTACGAGCAGTACTTC. It yields the protein CASSPPSGIRYEQYF.

The chain employs TRBV29-1 and TRBJ2-3, with D unresolved. The CDR3 is 13 residues long. CDR1 SQVTM and CDR2 ANQGSEA come from the germline V gene. The V end lost 6 bases, the J end lost 1 base, and 11 bases lay between the germline ends. CDR3 DNA sequence: TGCAGCGTCGCCAGGCCGGGCACAGATACGCAGTATTTT. It encodes CSVARPGTDTQYF.